Listed below are T cell receptor beta chains from one sample, sequenced in a study of blood T cell repertoires in COVID-19. Profiled with immunoSEQ multiplex PCR; TCRdb holds only in-frame clones, not every one. Of roughly 7,500 clones listed, around 67% are singletons. The sequencing input was peripheral blood. The receptor set was obtained from a human donor in a cohort sampled during active COVID-19. The CDR3 runs from the conserved cysteine through the conserved F or W. The order of the fields is D gene, J gene, V gene, clone size, CDR3 protein, CDR3 DNA. D genes are given only for firm matches. Clone sizes are given selectively: once, few, many, or a class where the clone is expanded.

D: .; J: TRBJ1-6; V: TRBV5-1; size: few; CDR3: CASSLDRRGNSPLHF; DNA: TGCGCCAGCAGCTTGGACCGGCGCGGCAATTCACCCCTCCACTTT
D: .; J: TRBJ2-7; V: TRBV5-6; size: .; CDR3: CASSLLKFHEQYF; DNA: TGTGCCAGCAGCTTACTGAAGTTCCACGAGCAGTACTTC
D: .; J: TRBJ2-3; V: TRBV29-1; size: .; CDR3: CSVEAVPEAFSTDTQYF; DNA: TGCAGCGTTGAAGCGGTTCCTGAAGCTTTTAGCACAGATACGCAGTATTTT
D: .; J: TRBJ1-4; V: TRBV9; size: medium-sized; CDR3: CASSEGAATNEKLFF; DNA: TGTGCCAGCAGCGAGGGAGCTGCAACTAATGAAAAACTGTTTTTT
D: .; J: TRBJ1-4; V: TRBV15; size: .; CDR3: CATSRDLGGRLRFNEKLFF; DNA: TGTGCCACCAGCAGAGATCTAGGAGGCAGGTTGAGATTTAATGAAAAACTGTTTTTT
D: TRBD1; J: TRBJ1-1; V: TRBV6-5; size: .; CDR3: CASSYSTGGFSEAFF; DNA: TGTGCCAGCAGTTACTCGACAGGGGGCTTTAGTGAAGCTTTCTTT
D: .; J: TRBJ1-1; V: TRBV19; size: large; CDR3: CASWGPTLGITEAFF; DNA: TGTGCCAGTTGGGGCCCTACGCTAGGGATCACTGAAGCTTTCTTT
D: .; J: TRBJ1-4; V: TRBV6-7; size: .; CDR3: CASSYAPQVDEKLFF; DNA: TGTGCCAGCAGTTACGCTCCACAGGTGGATGAAAAACTGTTTTTT
D: TRBD2; J: TRBJ2-1; V: TRBV29-1; size: .; CDR3: CSPIGGIYNEQFF; DNA: TGCAGCCCGATCGGGGGGATCTACAATGAGCAGTTCTTC
D: TRBD1; J: TRBJ1-5; V: TRBV27; size: .; CDR3: CASSLTRQGRSDNQPQHF; DNA: TGTGCCAGCAGTTTAACCCGACAGGGGCGCAGCGACAATCAGCCCCAGCATTTT
D: .; J: TRBJ1-2; V: TRBV7-8; size: .; CDR3: CASTPGRGYGYTF; DNA: TGTGCCAGCACCCCGGGGAGGGGGTATGGCTACACCTTC
D: TRBD2; J: TRBJ2-3; V: TRBV10-3; size: .; CDR3: CAISESPISGGTDTQYF; DNA: TGTGCCATCAGTGAGTCGCCGATAAGCGGGGGCACAGATACGCAGTATTTT
D: .; J: TRBJ1-5; V: TRBV27; size: .; CDR3: CASSPHDSSNQPQHF; DNA: TGTGCCAGCAGTCCTCACGACAGTTCCAATCAGCCCCAGCATTTT
D: .; J: TRBJ2-3; V: TRBV6-5; size: .; CDR3: CASYTGTLTDTQYF; DNA: TGTGCCAGCTATACCGGGACACTCACAGATACGCAGTATTTT
D: .; J: TRBJ2-6; V: TRBV4-2; size: .; CDR3: CASSQGGALSGANVLTF; DNA: TGTGCCAGCAGCCAGGGGGGAGCGCTCTCTGGGGCCAACGTCCTGACTTTC
D: .; J: TRBJ2-1; V: TRBV27; size: .; CDR3: CASSLAGGHNEQFF; DNA: TGTGCCAGCAGTTTAGCTGGGGGCCACAATGAGCAGTTCTTC
D: .; J: TRBJ2-7; V: TRBV4-2; size: few; CDR3: CASSHTTGSGRSYEQYF; DNA: TGTGCCAGCAGCCACACCACGGGGAGCGGCCGCTCCTACGAGCAGTACTTC
D: TRBD2; J: TRBJ2-7; V: TRBV9; size: medium-sized; CDR3: CASSGRDYSYEQYF; DNA: TGTGCCAGCAGCGGCCGGGACTACTCCTACGAGCAGTACTTC
D: .; J: TRBJ2-7; V: TRBV21-1; size: once; CDR3: CASSGSTRRLPTYEQYF; DNA: TGTGCCAGCAGCGGCTCAACAAGGAGACTACCGACCTACGAGCAGTACTTC
D: .; J: TRBJ2-7; V: TRBV4-3; size: once; CDR3: CASSPGTGSYEQYF; DNA: TGCGCCAGCAGTCCCGGGACTGGCTCCTACGAGCAGTACTTC
D: TRBD1; J: TRBJ2-7; V: TRBV4-3; size: large; CDR3: CASSQDREDEQYF; DNA: TGCGCCAGCAGCCAGGACAGGGAAGACGAGCAGTACTTC
D: TRBD1; J: TRBJ2-5; V: TRBV7-9; size: .; CDR3: CASSSTDRDQETQYF; DNA: TGTGCCAGCAGCTCCACAGACAGGGACCAAGAGACCCAGTACTTC
D: .; J: TRBJ2-2; V: TRBV23-1; size: .; CDR3: CASSQDPRGNTANTGELFF; DNA: TGCGCCAGCAGTCAAGACCCTCGCGGGAACACCGCGAACACCGGGGAGCTGTTTTTT
D: .; J: TRBJ2-1; V: TRBV12-3/TRBV12-4; size: .; CDR3: CASSFLSYNEQFF; DNA: TGTGCCAGCAGTTTTTTATCCTACAATGAGCAGTTCTTC
D: TRBD1; J: TRBJ2-7; V: TRBV7-6; size: medium-sized; CDR3: CASSLAKDRAYEQYF; DNA: TGTGCCAGCAGCTTAGCGAAGGACAGGGCTTACGAGCAGTACTTC
D: .; J: TRBJ1-1; V: TRBV5-1; size: .; CDR3: CASSFRGSNTEAFF; DNA: TGCGCCAGCAGCTTTCGGGGGTCGAACACTGAAGCTTTCTTT
D: .; J: TRBJ2-3; V: TRBV10-2; size: .; CDR3: CASTADSLQDTQYF; DNA: TGCGCCAGCACCGCCGACTCCCTGCAAGATACGCAGTATTTT
D: .; J: TRBJ2-2; V: TRBV7-8; size: .; CDR3: CASSLDPGTGELFF; DNA: TGTGCCAGCAGCTTAGACCCGGGCACCGGGGAGCTGTTTTTT
D: .; J: TRBJ1-1; V: TRBV5-1; size: .; CDR3: CASSSDSFDTEAFF; DNA: TGCGCCAGCAGCTCAGACAGCTTCGACACTGAAGCTTTCTTT
D: .; J: TRBJ2-3; V: TRBV6-5; size: .; CDR3: CASSIDGSSTDTQYF; DNA: TGTGCCAGCAGTATTGACGGGTCTAGCACAGATACGCAGTATTTT
D: .; J: TRBJ1-5; V: TRBV4-1; size: .; CDR3: CASSQDPPGGGNQPQHF; DNA: TGCGCCAGCAGCCAAGATCCCCCGGGGGGAGGGAATCAGCCCCAGCATTTT
D: .; J: TRBJ2-7; V: TRBV28; size: medium-sized; CDR3: CASRPDSSYEQYF; DNA: TGTGCCAGCAGGCCGGACAGCTCCTACGAGCAGTACTTC
D: TRBD1; J: TRBJ1-2; V: TRBV9; size: once; CDR3: CASSVVAADRVHGYTF; DNA: TGTGCCAGCAGCGTAGTCGCTGCGGACAGGGTGCACGGCTACACCTTC
D: TRBD2; J: TRBJ2-1; V: TRBV7-8; size: .; CDR3: CASSSKRESYNEQFF; DNA: TGTGCCAGCAGCTCCAAGCGGGAGTCCTACAATGAGCAGTTCTTC
D: TRBD1; J: TRBJ2-1; V: TRBV24-1; size: .; CDR3: CATSDVPGQGRNEQFF; DNA: TGTGCCACCAGTGACGTCCCGGGACAGGGTCGGAATGAGCAGTTCTTC
D: .; J: TRBJ1-3; V: TRBV5-1; size: few; CDR3: CASSPDSQSSGNTIYF; DNA: TGCGCCAGCAGCCCAGACAGCCAGAGCTCTGGAAACACCATATATTTT
D: .; J: TRBJ2-1; V: TRBV4-3; size: once; CDR3: CASSQGTPPSYNEQFF; DNA: TGCGCCAGCAGCCAAGGGACTCCGCCATCCTACAATGAGCAGTTCTTC
D: .; J: TRBJ1-2; V: TRBV27; size: .; CDR3: CASSLSGFSPYGYTF; DNA: TGTGCCAGCAGTTTATCGGGCTTTTCTCCTTATGGCTACACCTTC
D: .; J: TRBJ1-2; V: TRBV20-1; size: .; CDR3: CSASYNYGYTF; DNA: TGCAGTGCTAGTTATAACTATGGCTACACCTTC
D: TRBD2; J: TRBJ2-3; V: TRBV27; size: .; CDR3: CASSLSAGEPTDTQYF; DNA: TGTGCCAGCAGTTTATCGGCGGGAGAGCCCACAGATACGCAGTATTTT
D: .; J: TRBJ2-3; V: TRBV28; size: .; CDR3: CASSLSAMLESADTQYF; DNA: TGTGCCAGCAGTTTAAGTGCTATGTTGGAGAGCGCGGATACGCAGTATTTT
D: .; J: TRBJ1-6; V: TRBV6-5; size: .; CDR3: CASRWGTYDNSPLHF; DNA: TGTGCCAGCAGATGGGGGACATACGATAATTCACCCCTCCACTTT
D: .; J: TRBJ1-2; V: TRBV3-1/TRBV3-2; size: .; CDR3: CASSQGGGRGLGYTF; DNA: TGTGCCAGCAGCCAAGGGGGCGGGAGAGGGTTAGGCTACACCTTC
D: .; J: TRBJ1-2; V: TRBV18; size: .; CDR3: CASSPRQETNYGYTF; DNA: TGTGCCAGCTCACCTAGACAGGAAACTAACTATGGCTACACCTTC
D: .; J: TRBJ1-3; V: TRBV4-1; size: .; CDR3: CASSQDGRTGNTIYF; DNA: TGCGCCAGCAGCCAAGATGGCAGAACGGGAAACACCATATATTTT
D: TRBD1; J: TRBJ1-1; V: TRBV12-5; size: large; CDR3: CASAHNRGTEAFF; DNA: TGTGCTAGTGCGCACAACAGGGGCACTGAAGCTTTCTTT